The 6 T cell receptor beta chains listed next were all sequenced from one sample in a study of T cells in Graves' hyperthyroidism and ophthalmopathy. Using RNA transcripts as the source, TCR beta CDR3 regions were amplified. With the HTBI primer set, the TCR CDR3 went through a first round of RT-PCR. TCRdb re-called the multiplex PCR reads through MiXCR, storing one row per CDR3 protein. The sample shows 140,000 or so distinct CDR3 sequences, approximately 20% of them seen only once. The sequencing sample was made of blood. The source is a woman aged 50 to 60 with Graves' hyperthyroidism that later progressed to Graves' ophthalmopathy.

The rearrangement joins TRBV20-1 to TRBJ2-7, with D tentatively TRBD1 (6 bases). Germline V gene lookup returns CDR1 DFQATT and CDR2 SNEGSKA (reference sequence). The CDR3 runs to 14 residues. V lost 4 bases, J lost 2 bases, and 15 bases lay in between. This CDR3 is CSAILGASTYEQYF. CDR3 DNA: TGCAGTGCTATCTTGGGGGCTTCGACCTACGAGCAGTACTTC.

V is TRBV6-1 and J is TRBJ2-1; D is undetermined. Germline CDR1 is MNHNS and CDR2 is SASEGT. The CDR3 is 13 amino acids. Trimming took off 3 bases at V and 3 bases at J, with 6 bases between the two ends. CDR3 sequence: CASSELGYNEQFF. The CDR3 DNA reads as TGTGCCAGCAGTGAGCTTGGCTACAATGAGCAGTTCTTC.

This clonotype was recorded at least ten times. This sequence joins TRBV2 and TRBJ1-2, with TRBD1 matching over 7 bases. Germline CDR1 SNHLY, CDR2 FYNNEI. The ends lost 6 bases at V and 4 bases at J; junction bases unmatched: 11. The CDR3 has 15 amino acids. This CDR3 is CASRVSGTASYGYTF. The CDR3 DNA sequence: TGTGCCAGCAGGGTTTCCGGGACAGCTAGCTATGGCTACACCTTC.

This clonotype was seen a few times. This chain links TRBV19 with TRBJ2-1; TRBD2 might be the D (6 bases). Germline CDR1 and CDR2: LNHDA and SQIVND (reference sequence). The CDR3 contains 15 residues. The germline V and J ends were trimmed by 7 bases and 2 bases, with 15 bases remaining between them. The CDR3 coding sequence is TGTGCCAGTACCCCCGCGGGGCCCCCCTACAATGAGCAGTTCTTC. This codes for CASTPAGPPYNEQFF.

In the case of this clonotype: Since a much larger clone is just one base distant, this may be a read error. This sequence joins TRBV7-9 and TRBJ1-4; possibly TRBD1 for D (5 bases). Germline assignment: CDR1 SEHNR and CDR2 FQNEAQ (reference sequence). This CDR3 spans 13 amino acids. The CDR3 coding sequence is TGTGCCAGCAACCATCCTGGGGGTGAAATACTGTTTTTT. Amino acids: CASNHPGGEILFF.

This clonotype was recorded many times. DNA for the CDR3: TGTGCCATCAGTGAGTCCTGGGGATTCCAAGAGACCCAGTACTTC. It codes for CAISESWGFQETQYF. V and J are TRBV10-3 and TRBJ2-5; D remains ambiguous. The V gene lost 0 bases and the J gene lost 1 base, with 9 bases spanning the gap. Per germline, CDR1 ENHRY and CDR2 SYGVKD. This CDR3 has 15 amino acids.